Below are 7 T cell receptor beta chains sequenced from a single sample in a study of T cells after yellow fever vaccination. TCRdb recomputed calls from the 5' RACE reads with MiXCR, one row per CDR3 protein. The sample gives more than 200,000 distinct CDR3 sequences, approximately 3.8% of which show up once; 15% to 20% is in the top ten. The source material was PBMCs, sampled 15 days after the yellow fever booster vaccination. These receptors were obtained from a man aged 18 to 29 who received the YFV17D yellow fever vaccine.

The chain has TRBV20-1 and TRBJ1-2, with a weak D call TRBD1 (5 bases). CDR1 is DFQATT and CDR2 is SNEGSKA in the germline V gene (reference sequence). This CDR3 is 13 amino acids long. V was pared by 7 bases and J by 0 bases, with 12 bases between. The CDR3 is CSVPGLPNYGYTF. As DNA, the CDR3 is TGCAGTGTCCCGGGGCTCCCTAACTATGGCTACACCTTC.

This clonotype has at least ten counts. This rearrangement joins TRBV2 to TRBJ2-6; D may be TRBD1 (6 bases). The CDR3 is made up of 15 amino acids. Germline V lookup: CDR1 SNHLY, CDR2 FYNNEI. Trimming shortened V by 7 bases and J by 0 bases, and 10 bases separated the two germline ends. CDR3 nucleotide sequence: TGTGCCAGCAATGGACAGATCTCTGGGGCCAACGTCCTGACTTTC. Translating it yields CASNGQISGANVLTF.

This clonotype has a count of ten or more. The V gene is TRBV12-3 or TRBV12-4, the J gene TRBJ1-4; tentatively, D is TRBD1 (6 bases). V lost 5 bases and J lost 7, with 20 bases in between. The CDR3 extends over 16 amino acids. CDR3 residues: CASSLGTQGMAEKLFF. The CDR3 nucleotides are TGTGCCAGCAGTCTAGGGACACAGGGAATGGCTGAAAAACTGTTTTTT.

This clonotype was found many times. The CDR3 loop reads CASSEGLAGPYNEQFF. CDR3 DNA sequence: TGTGCCAGCAGTGAAGGACTAGCGGGACCTTACAATGAGCAGTTCTTC. This chain links TRBV2 with TRBJ2-1; 11 nucleotides line up with TRBD2. Germline CDR1 reads SNHLY; CDR2 reads FYNNEI. V was clipped by 1 base and J by 4 bases; unmatched bases: 3. The CDR3 spans 16 residues. Together with reference TRBV2 and TRBJ2-1, the CDR3 gives the full variable domain: EPEVTQTPSHQVTQMGQEVILRCVPISNHLYFYWYRQILGQKVEFLVSFYNNEISEKSEIFDDQFSVERPDGSNFTLKIRSTKLEDSAMYFCASSEGLAGPYNEQFFGPGTRLTVL.

This clonotype was picked up many times. The chain uses TRBV30 and TRBJ2-2; D call uncertain. The germline V gene has CDR1 GTSNPN and CDR2 SVGIG (reference sequence). The CDR3 sequence is 15 residues long. Trimming removed 4 bases at V and 0 bases at J, with 12 bases between. The CDR3 is CAWTGFGSNTGELFF. The DNA of the CDR3 is TGTGCCTGGACCGGGTTCGGGTCGAACACCGGGGAGCTGTTTTTT.

At least ten counts were recorded for this clonotype. This chain uses TRBV4-2 with TRBJ2-3; 9 bases are shared with TRBD2. This CDR3 contains 16 residues. J gave up 1 base and V 4 bases, and 6 bases lay outside the gene matches. Germline loops: CDR1 LGHNA, CDR2 YNFKEQ. Here the CDR3 DNA reads TGTGCCAGCAGCCCGACTAGCGGTTTCGGCACAGATACGCAGTATTTT. The encoded protein is CASSPTSGFGTDTQYF.

In its sample, this clonotype was seen many times. This rearrangement joins TRBV7-9 to TRBJ1-4, with D possibly matching TRBD1 (6 bases). Trimming left V 5 bases short and J 8 bases short, with 9 bases between. Germline V gene sequence: CDR1 SEHNR, CDR2 FQNEAQ (reference sequence). CDR3 length: 12 amino acids. For the CDR3, the DNA is TGTGCCAGCAGCAAGGGGGGGGAAAAACTGTTTTTT. Encoded protein: CASSKGGEKLFF.